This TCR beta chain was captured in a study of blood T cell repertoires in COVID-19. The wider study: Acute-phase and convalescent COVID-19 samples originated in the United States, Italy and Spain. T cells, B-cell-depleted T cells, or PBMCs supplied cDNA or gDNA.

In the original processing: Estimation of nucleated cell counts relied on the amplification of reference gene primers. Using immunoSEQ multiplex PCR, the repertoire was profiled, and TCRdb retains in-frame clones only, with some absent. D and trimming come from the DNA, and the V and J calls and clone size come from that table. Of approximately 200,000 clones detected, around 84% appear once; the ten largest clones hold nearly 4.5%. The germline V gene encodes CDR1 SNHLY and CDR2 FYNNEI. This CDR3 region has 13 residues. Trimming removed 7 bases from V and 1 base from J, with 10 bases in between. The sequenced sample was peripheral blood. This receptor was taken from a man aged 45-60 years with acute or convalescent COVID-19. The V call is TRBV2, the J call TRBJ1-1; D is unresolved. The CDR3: CASTKDTNTEAFF. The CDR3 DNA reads TGTGCCAGCACCAAAGACACGAACACTGAAGCTTTCTTT.